The 29 T cell receptor beta chains below were found in one sample sequenced in a study of siplizumab effects on memory and regulatory T cells. TCRdb's copy holds only in-frame clones and misses some; the assay was immunoSEQ multiplex PCR. The repertoire holds approximately 100,000 clones, around 90% seen once, with approximately 12% in the top ten. The sample taken for sequencing was non-Treg CD4+ T cells sorted from blood. These receptors came from a human donor in good health.

The V call is TRBV10-2, the J call TRBJ2-1; TRBD2 aligns across 8 bases. V lost 6 bases, J lost 2 bases, and 6 bases stayed unmatched. The V gene's germline CDR1 is WSHSY and CDR2 SAAADI. CDR3 length equals 15 residues. The chain's CDR3 is CASSGTRPPYNEQFF. The CDR3 DNA reads TGCGCCAGCAGCGGGACTAGGCCCCCCTACAATGAGCAGTTCTTC.

V gene TRBV11-2 combines with J gene TRBJ2-2, with 9 bases lining up with TRBD2. This CDR3 contains 17 residues. J lost 4 bases, V lost 5 bases, and 11 bases had no gene match. Per germline, CDR1 SGHAT and CDR2 FQNNGV. The CDR3 spells CASSPPVGLASTGELFF. The DNA of the CDR3 is TGTGCCAGCAGCCCCCCCGTTGGACTAGCGAGCACCGGGGAGCTGTTTTTT.

This sequence joins TRBV4-2 and TRBJ1-6; 9 bases align to TRBD1. The V and J ends lost 0 bases and 4 bases, in that order; junction bases with no gene match: 1. This CDR3 has 16 amino acids. Germline-derived CDR1 and CDR2 are LGHNA and YNFKEQ. DNA of the CDR3: TGTGCCAGCAGCCAAGACGGACAGGGGTATAATTCACCCCTCCACTTT. Its protein is CASSQDGQGYNSPLHF.

V and J are TRBV10-2 and TRBJ1-1; tentative D call: TRBD1 (6 bases). The V and J ends lost 1 base and 4 bases respectively, with 16 bases between them. CDR3 length: 16 residues. Per the germline V gene, CDR1 is WSHSY and CDR2 is SAAADI. The CDR3 nucleotides are TGCGCCAGCAGTGAGTGGGACGTAACAGGGTCCACTGAAGCTTTCTTT. As protein: CASSEWDVTGSTEAFF.

This sequence joins TRBV9 and TRBJ2-1, with D possibly matching TRBD2 (5 bases). The V and J ends lost 3 bases and 2 bases respectively, with 12 bases between them. Germline V gene data show CDR1 as SGDLS and CDR2 as YYNGEE. The length of the CDR3 is 15 residues. The CDR3 reads CASSATGTPYNEQFF. Here the CDR3 DNA reads TGTGCCAGCAGCGCTACGGGAACACCCTACAATGAGCAGTTCTTC.

This clone appeared a single time. The junction shows a germline mismatch at one end, possibly a read error. The V call is TRBV27, the J call TRBJ2-1; the D is unclear. This CDR3 has 12 amino acids. Germline values: CDR1 MNHEY, CDR2 SMNVEV (reference sequence). The CDR3 is CASSSIYHEQFF. As DNA, the CDR3 is TGTGCCAGCAGTTCCATCTACCATGAGCAGTTCTTC.

The chain employs TRBV5-1 and TRBJ2-3; 12 bases line up with TRBD2. This CDR3 has 15 residues. V lost 6 bases, J lost 0 bases, and 2 bases stayed unmatched. Per the germline V gene, CDR1 is SGHRS and CDR2 is YFSETQ. The CDR3 is CASNGLAGSTDTQYF. The CDR3 bases are TGCGCCAGCAATGGACTAGCGGGAAGCACAGATACGCAGTATTTT.

This sequence joins TRBV7-8 and TRBJ1-4, with D hard to call. CDR1 is SGHVS, CDR2 FQNEAQ, per germline. V gave up 5 bases and J gave up 0 bases, with 10 bases separating them. CDR3 length: 15 residues. In nucleotides, the CDR3 is TGTGCCAGCAGCCCCGACCGTGCAACTAATGAAAAACTGTTTTTT. It codes for CASSPDRATNEKLFF. Complete variable domain (other parts from reference TRBV7-8 and TRBJ1-4): GAGVSQSPRYKVAKRGQDVALRCDPISGHVSLFWYQQALGQGPEFLTYFQNEAQLDKSGLPSDRFFAERPEGSVSTLKIQRTQQEDSAVYLCASSPDRATNEKLFFGSGTQLSVL.

The rearrangement links TRBV5-4 to TRBJ1-2; weak D call: TRBD1 (6 bases). The germline gives CDR1 SGHNT, CDR2 YYREEE (reference sequence). CDR3 length equals 13 residues. The ends were cut back, 4 bases at V and 1 base at J, with 8 bases in the middle. CDR3 coding DNA: TGTGCCAGCAGCCCGGACAGTAACTATGGCTACACCTTC. Its translation: CASSPDSNYGYTF.

V and J are TRBV5-6 and TRBJ2-5, with 11 positions matching TRBD2. The J segment lost 3 bases and the V segment lost 4 bases, leaving 2 bases of the junction unmatched. CDR3 size: 14 residues. Germline lookup yields CDR1 SGHDT and CDR2 YYEEEE. CDR3 sequence (DNA): TGTGCCAGCAGCGTACTAGCGGGAGAAGAGACCCAGTACTTC. Translation gives CASSVLAGEETQYF.

J is TRBJ1-6 and V is TRBV19; no reliable D call. The CDR3 loop spans 16 amino acids. The V gene's germline CDR1 is LNHDA and CDR2 SQIVND (reference sequence). V was shortened by 7 bases and J by 0 bases, with 13 bases between the two germline ends. CDR3 protein: CASNPRTSSYNSPLHF. The CDR3 DNA reads as TGTGCCAGTAATCCAAGGACTTCCTCCTATAATTCACCCCTCCACTTT.

This clone is a singleton in its sample. This chain links TRBV28 with TRBJ2-1, with 14 bases lining up with TRBD2. Trimming removed 5 bases from V and 0 bases from J; junction bases left unmatched: 0. The CDR3 extends over 16 amino acids. Looked up from germline, CDR1 is MDHEN and CDR2 is SYDVKM. CDR3 nucleotide sequence: TGTGCCAGCAGTGGGACTAGCGGGAGCTCCTACAATGAGCAGTTCTTC. It specifies CASSGTSGSSYNEQFF.

The chain couples TRBV5-3 to TRBJ1-2; weak D call: TRBD1 (5 bases). TRBV5-3 is identified as an open reading frame with a role that is uncertain. Deletions cut 2 bases from V and 2 bases from J, with 13 bases between. The length of the CDR3 is 15 residues. In nucleotides, the CDR3 is TGTGCCAGAAGCTTCCCTACGACAGCGAACTATGGCTACACCTTC. Amino acid sequence: CARSFPTTANYGYTF.

The gene calls are TRBV10-3 and TRBJ2-1; D gene uncertain. Germline CDR1 and CDR2: ENHRY and SYGVKD. The V end was cut by 2 bases, the J end by 10 bases, with 6 bases between. CDR3 length: 11 residues. The CDR3 coding sequence is TGTGCCATCAGTGAGAGACAAGAGCAGTTCTTC. Translating it yields CAISERQEQFF.

The V and J genes are TRBV6-4 and TRBJ2-7; 9 positions match TRBD1. Germline CDR1 MRHNA, CDR2 SNTAGT. The CDR3 length is 13 residues. V shed 4 bases, J shed 4 bases, and the junction held 2 bases outside the gene matches. CDR3 protein: CASSVGTGYEQYF. The CDR3 nucleotides are TGTGCCAGCAGTGTTGGGACAGGGTACGAGCAGTACTTC.

V and J are TRBV5-1 and TRBJ1-2; 9 nucleotides align to TRBD1. The V gene's germline CDR1 is SGHRS and CDR2 YFSETQ. The CDR3 is 16 amino acids. Trimming removed 0 bases from V and 0 bases from J; junction bases left unmatched: 3. The CDR3 nucleotides are TGCGCCAGCAGCTTGGAACAGGGGGCTGCTAACTATGGCTACACCTTC. Amino acids: CASSLEQGAANYGYTF. The entire variable domain, with the rest obtained from reference TRBV5-1 and TRBJ1-2, is as follows: KAGVTQTPRYLIKTRGQQVTLSCSPISGHRSVSWYQQTPGQGLQFLFEYFSETQRNKGNFPGRFSGRQFSNSRSEMNVSTLELGDSALYLCASSLEQGAANYGYTFGSGTRLTVV.

The gene calls are TRBV29-1 and TRBJ1-1; tentative D call: TRBD1 (6 bases). The germline V gene encodes CDR1 SQVTM and CDR2 ANQGSEA. The germline V and J ends were trimmed by 4 bases and 0 bases, with 12 bases remaining between them. The CDR3 totals 14 residues. CDR3 sequence: CSVGGGRMNTEAFF. CDR3 bases: TGCAGCGTTGGGGGGGGGCGGATGAACACTGAAGCTTTCTTT.

The rearrangement links TRBV19 to TRBJ2-1; 10 bases agree with TRBD1. The CDR3 has 14 amino acids. V trimming: 3 bases; J trimming: 12 bases; junction bases outside the gene matches: 8. Germline V CDR1 and CDR2: LNHDA, SQIVND (reference sequence). Here the CDR3 DNA reads TGTGCCAGTAGTATGGGGGACAGGGGTTTCATGCAGTTCTTC. This encodes CASSMGDRGFMQFF.

This chain links TRBV5-1 with TRBJ1-2, with TRBD1 matching over 7 bases. Germline CDR1 and CDR2: SGHRS and YFSETQ. The CDR3 has 15 residues. The V segment lost 2 bases and the J segment 5 bases; nucleotides outside the gene matches: 9. This CDR3 reads CASSFGQAPGYGYTF. CDR3 DNA sequence: TGCGCCAGCAGCTTTGGACAGGCTCCTGGTTATGGCTACACCTTC.

The V gene is TRBV28, the J gene TRBJ1-2; 10 bases are a match to TRBD1. V gave up 3 bases and J gave up 8 bases; unmatched junction bases: 12. This CDR3 has 16 amino acids. CDR1 MDHEN and CDR2 SYDVKM come from the germline V gene. CDR3 in amino acids: CASSFPPRTGGGGYTF. The CDR3 DNA reads as TGTGCCAGCAGTTTTCCCCCCCGGACAGGGGGAGGAGGCTACACCTTC.

CDR3 loop: CATSRSSYEQYF. The CDR3 coding sequence is TGTGCCACTAGTCGGAGTTCCTACGAGCAGTACTTC. The J gene is TRBJ2-7, the V gene TRBV6-5; D uncertain. This CDR3 spans 12 amino acids. The V and J ends lost 10 bases and 1 base respectively, with 11 bases between them. Germline CDR1 and CDR2: MNHEY and SVGAGI.

This rearrangement joins TRBV2 to TRBJ1-1; D uncertain. Germline lookup yields CDR1 SNHLY and CDR2 FYNNEI. This CDR3 is 14 amino acids long. Deletions cut 5 bases from V and 1 base from J, with 11 bases between. The CDR3 nucleotides read TGTGCCAGCAGTCCTGACGCGCCGAACACTGAAGCTTTCTTT. Amino acids: CASSPDAPNTEAFF.

The V call is TRBV19, the J call TRBJ1-6, with 10 bases that match TRBD1. J lost 2 bases, V lost 6 bases, and 1 base had no gene match. Germline loops: CDR1 LNHDA, CDR2 SQIVND (reference sequence). The CDR3 loop spans 15 amino acids. CDR3 region: CASRGQGAYNSPLHF. CDR3 DNA: TGTGCCAGTAGAGGACAGGGGGCCTATAATTCACCCCTCCACTTT.

The chain has TRBV5-5 and TRBJ1-4, with no clear D. This CDR3 has 12 residues. With 2 bases removed from V and 6 bases from J, the gap between germline ends came to 5 bases. Germline CDR1 SGHKS, CDR2 YYEKEE (reference sequence). CDR3 in amino acids: CASSFAHEKLFF. Here the CDR3 DNA reads TGTGCCAGCAGCTTCGCACATGAAAAACTGTTTTTT.

The rearrangement uses TRBV2 and TRBJ2-3; D gene unclear. The length of the CDR3 is 15 residues. Between the trimmed V and J ends, which lost 6 bases and 2 bases, there was a span of 15 bases. Germline V gene lookup returns CDR1 SNHLY and CDR2 FYNNEI. The CDR3 is CASRTGRSPTDTQYF. For the CDR3, the DNA is TGTGCCAGCAGGACCGGGCGGAGCCCCACAGATACGCAGTATTTT.

This rearrangement joins TRBV10-1 to TRBJ2-7; tentative D call: TRBD1 (5 bases). Germline CDR1 and CDR2: WNHNN and SYGVQD (reference sequence). The V gene lost 3 bases and the J gene lost 6 bases, with 21 bases spanning the gap. The length of the CDR3 is 16 residues. The CDR3 DNA follows: TGCGCCAGCAGTGATCCTTCACCGGGCAGGGTCTCCGAGCAGTACTTC. It translates to CASSDPSPGRVSEQYF.

The chain couples TRBV6-5 to TRBJ2-7, with TRBD2 identical over 8 bases. CDR1 MNHEY and CDR2 SVGAGI come from the germline V gene. The ends lost 6 bases at V and 3 bases at J; junction bases unmatched: 10. CDR3 length equals 15 residues. The CDR3 loop is CASSAHQAGDYEQYF. The CDR3 DNA reads as TGTGCCAGCAGCGCACACCAAGCGGGAGACTACGAGCAGTACTTC.

The genes are TRBV6-1 and TRBJ2-2, with D perhaps TRBD1 or TRBD2 (5 bases each). Looked up from germline, CDR1 is MNHNS and CDR2 is SASEGT. Trimming removed 1 base from V and 4 bases from J, with 13 bases in between. The CDR3 is 16 amino acids. CDR3 DNA: TGTGCCAGCAGTGAAGGATGGGGGATCCCCACCGGGGAGCTGTTTTTT. Its protein product is CASSEGWGIPTGELFF.

This sequence joins TRBV7-9 and TRBJ2-5, with D perhaps matching TRBD1 (6 bases). This CDR3 is built from 14 residues. The germline V and J ends were trimmed by 2 bases and 6 bases, with 13 bases remaining between them. The germline V gene encodes CDR1 SEHNR and CDR2 FQNEAQ (reference sequence). CDR3 protein: CASSLLQGMKTQYF. The CDR3 DNA follows: TGTGCCAGCAGCTTACTACAGGGTATGAAGACCCAGTACTTC.